Listed below are T cell receptor beta chains from one sample, sequenced in a study of beta chain features in type 1 diabetes. Sequencing used immunoSEQ multiplex PCR; TCRdb keeps in-frame clones, though not all of them. The table has 250,000 to 400,000 clones, 14% seen once. The sequencing sample was made of central memory CD4+ T cells from blood. The receptor set was obtained from a man aged 25 to 45 in good health. The CDR3 runs from the conserved cysteine through the conserved F or W. Each record gives: J gene, clone size, D gene, V gene, CDR3 protein, CDR3 DNA. The D gene is left open where the match is weak. Clone size is stated in some rows and not others, as once, few, many or a class when expanded.

>TRBJ2-6|NA|NA|TRBV7-3
CASSLGRSGANVLTF
TGTGCCAGCAGCTTGGGAAGGTCTGGGGCCAACGTCCTGACTTTC
>TRBJ2-1|NA|TRBD2|TRBV5-1
CASSLESSGNEQFF
TGCGCCAGCAGCTTAGAATCTAGCGGCAATGAGCAGTTCTTC
>TRBJ1-4|few|TRBD1|TRBV4-1
CASSLTDRSNEKLFF
TGCGCCAGCAGCTTAACGGACAGGTCTAATGAAAAACTGTTTTTT
>TRBJ2-1|few|NA|TRBV9
CASSVAISSYNEQFF
TGTGCCAGCAGCGTGGCCATTAGCTCCTACAATGAGCAGTTCTTC
>TRBJ2-1|many|NA|TRBV7-2
CASSPWDSSYNEQFF
TGTGCCAGCAGCCCATGGGACTCTTCATACAATGAGCAGTTCTTC
>TRBJ1-1|few|TRBD1|TRBV7-9
CASSRQGGTEAFF
TGTGCCAGCAGCCGACAGGGGGGCACTGAAGCTTTCTTT
>TRBJ2-3|NA|NA|TRBV7-9
CASSLAGGTNTQYF
TGTGCCAGCAGCTTAGCTGGGGGCACGAATACGCAGTATTTT
>TRBJ2-3|NA|NA|TRBV4-2
CASSLSSVGPDTQYF
TGTGCCAGCAGCTTATCGTCTGTTGGCCCAGATACGCAGTATTTT
>TRBJ2-5|NA|TRBD1|TRBV11-3
CASSLALGQGMETQYF
TGTGCCAGCAGCTTAGCACTGGGACAGGGGATGGAGACCCAGTACTTC
>TRBJ2-6|many|NA|TRBV4-2
CASSQGRGRSGANVLTF
TGTGCCAGCAGCCAGGGCCGCGGCCGGTCTGGGGCCAACGTCCTGACTTTC
>TRBJ1-1|few|NA|TRBV5-1
CASSLDSRGPEAFF
TGCGCCAGCAGCCTGGATTCTCGGGGTCCTGAAGCTTTCTTT
>TRBJ1-4|many|NA|TRBV5-1
CASSPARPDEKLFF
TGCGCCAGCAGCCCGGCGAGGCCTGACGAAAAACTGTTTTTT
>TRBJ2-1|NA|NA|TRBV5-4
CASSLEGTLSYNEQFF
TGTGCCAGCAGCTTGGAAGGGACCTTATCCTACAATGAGCAGTTCTTC
>TRBJ1-5|few|NA|TRBV6-1
CASSAQDSNQPQHF
TGTGCCAGCAGTGCTCAGGATAGCAATCAGCCCCAGCATTTT
>TRBJ1-1|NA|NA|TRBV2
CASSSTGIVDTEAFF
TGTGCCAGCAGTTCCACAGGGATAGTGGACACTGAAGCTTTCTTT
>TRBJ2-6|NA|NA|TRBV19
CASKWPGASGANVLTF
TGTGCCAGTAAATGGCCGGGGGCCTCTGGGGCCAACGTCCTGACTTTC
>TRBJ2-2|NA|NA|TRBV5-6
CASSLGSVGTGELFF
TGTGCCAGCAGCCTGGGATCCGTGGGGACCGGGGAGCTGTTTTTT
>TRBJ1-1|few|TRBD1|TRBV18
CASSPDRDTEAFF
TGTGCCAGCTCACCGGACAGGGACACTGAAGCTTTCTTT
>TRBJ1-1|NA|NA|TRBV30
CARRTVTEAFF
TGTGCCAGGCGGACAGTCACTGAAGCTTTCTTT
>TRBJ1-5|few|NA|TRBV11-2
CASSQGLGQPQHF
TGTGCCAGCAGCCAGGGACTGGGTCAGCCCCAGCATTTT
>TRBJ2-5|NA|NA|TRBV2
CASSSYKETQYF
TGTGCCAGCAGTTCTTATAAAGAGACCCAGTACTTC
>TRBJ2-3|NA|NA|TRBV6-5
CASSKSGATQYF
TGTGCCAGCAGTAAATCAGGGGCTACGCAGTATTTT
>TRBJ2-7|NA|NA|TRBV9
CASSVVPETYEQYF
TGTGCCAGCAGCGTAGTTCCAGAAACTTACGAGCAGTACTTC
>TRBJ1-1|few|NA|TRBV30
CAWNRREAFF
TGTGCCTGGAACCGACGAGAAGCTTTCTTT
>TRBJ2-1|few|TRBD1|TRBV4-3
CASSRGTGFGEQFF
TGCGCCAGCAGCCGCGGGACAGGGTTTGGTGAGCAGTTCTTC
>TRBJ2-6|few|TRBD1|TRBV6-1
CASTRGSSGANVLTF
TGTGCCAGCACCAGGGGGAGCTCTGGGGCCAACGTCCTGACTTTC
>TRBJ2-5|few|NA|TRBV6-5
CASSDRSGETQYF
TGTGCCAGCAGTGATAGAAGTGGAGAGACCCAGTACTTC
>TRBJ1-1|NA|NA|TRBV28
CASSPPQGTTEAFF
TGTGCCAGCAGTCCCCCACAGGGTACCACTGAAGCTTTCTTT
>TRBJ2-4|NA|TRBD2|TRBV5-4
CASSHGGENIQYF
TGTGCCAGCAGCCACGGGGGGGAAAACATTCAGTACTTC
>TRBJ1-1|NA|NA|TRBV7-9
CASSFPIGGTEAFF
TGTGCCAGCAGCTTCCCTATAGGGGGCACTGAAGCTTTCTTT
>TRBJ2-3|NA|TRBD2|TRBV5-4
CASSFPSGGRMETQYF
TGTGCCAGCAGCTTCCCTAGCGGGGGCCGGATGGAGACGCAGTATTTT
>TRBJ1-2|many|NA|TRBV7-2
CASSSAYGYTF
TGTGCCAGCTCGTCGGCGTATGGCTACACCTTC
>TRBJ2-1|NA|NA|TRBV2
CASSEGFAEQFF
TGTGCCAGCAGTGAGGGATTTGCTGAGCAGTTCTTC
>TRBJ2-7|few|NA|TRBV10-3
CAISGGAQSYEQYF
TGTGCCATCAGTGGGGGGGCACAATCGTACGAGCAGTACTTC
>TRBJ1-2|NA|TRBD1|TRBV11-2
CASSLATGSPTSGYTF
TGTGCCAGCAGCTTAGCGACAGGGTCACCAACCTCTGGCTACACCTTC
>TRBJ1-5|NA|TRBD1|TRBV6-1
CASSLQGQGPQHF
TGTGCCAGCAGCCTACAGGGGCAAGGGCCCCAGCATTTT
>TRBJ1-3|few|TRBD1|TRBV9
CASSVGQGARGNTIYF
TGTGCCAGCAGCGTAGGGCAGGGGGCGCGAGGAAACACCATATATTTT
>TRBJ1-1|NA|TRBD1|TRBV29-1
CSATPGQQNTEAFF
TGCAGCGCCACACCGGGACAGCAGAACACTGAAGCTTTCTTT
>TRBJ2-3|NA|NA|TRBV29-1
CSVLVFADTQYF
TGCAGCGTTCTAGTATTCGCAGATACGCAGTATTTT
>TRBJ2-2|NA|TRBD2|TRBV19
CASLTSGKAGELFF
TGTGCCAGCCTGACTAGCGGGAAAGCCGGGGAGCTGTTTTTT
>TRBJ1-2|NA|NA|TRBV7-9
CASSLRDGDGEEPYYGYTF
TGTGCCAGCAGCTTAAGGGATGGGGACGGAGAAGAACCTTACTATGGCTACACCTTC
>TRBJ2-2|NA|TRBD2|TRBV5-1
CASSQTTSGLNTGELFF
TGCGCCAGCAGCCAGACGACTAGCGGGCTGAACACCGGGGAGCTGTTTTTT
>TRBJ2-2|few|NA|TRBV6-1
CASSELGGAWGELFF
TGTGCCAGCAGTGAACTCGGGGGCGCATGGGGGGAGCTGTTTTTT
>TRBJ1-2|NA|TRBD1|TRBV27
CASSSGGTAYGYTF
TGTGCCAGCAGCTCAGGAGGGACAGCTTATGGCTACACCTTC
>TRBJ2-6|NA|NA|TRBV5-6
CASSLPGANVLTF
TGTGCCAGCAGCTTGCCCGGGGCCAACGTCCTGACTTTC
>TRBJ1-3|few|TRBD1|TRBV6-6
CASDPTGGRNTIYF
TGTGCCAGCGATCCAACAGGGGGTAGAAACACCATATATTTT
>TRBJ2-5|NA|TRBD2|TRBV5-4
CASSLVSSGAMVCDF
TGTGCCAGCAGCTTGGTTTCTAGCGGAGCGATGGTGTGTGACTTC
>TRBJ2-3|many|NA|TRBV5-5
CASSLALHTDTQYF
TGTGCCAGCAGCTTGGCTCTACACACAGATACGCAGTATTTT